These T cell receptor beta chains were read from a single sample in a study of OX40 agonist ivuxolimab in advanced cancers. The assay was immunoSEQ multiplex PCR, and TCRdb's table has in-frame clones only and misses some. The table records about 49,000 clones, under 90% of them present only once. This sample comprised CD4+ or CD8+ T cells sorted from blood, obtained in a trial of the OX40 agonist ivuxolimab. The receptor source for this set is an adult with an advanced solid tumor such as melanoma, head and neck, liver or kidney cancer. Both conserved end residues are part of each CDR3. The D gene is left open where the match is weak. Rows may omit the clone size; those that give it use once, few, many or a size class.

D | size | J | V | CDR3 | DNA
- | few | TRBJ1-6 | TRBV27 | CASSSRETYNSPLHF | TGTGCCAGCAGTTCGAGGGAGACCTATAATTCACCCCTCCACTTT
- | - | TRBJ2-1 | TRBV29-1 | CSVDSELHNEQFF | TGCAGCGTTGATTCGGAGCTTCACAATGAGCAGTTCTTC
TRBD2 | - | TRBJ2-7 | TRBV30 | CAWSGEGQNYEQYF | TGTGCCTGGAGTGGGGAGGGTCAAAACTACGAGCAGTACTTC
- | - | TRBJ1-1 | TRBV5-1 | CASSSLGTEAFF | TGCGCCAGCAGCTCCCTTGGGACTGAAGCTTTCTTT
- | - | TRBJ1-1 | TRBV28 | CASSSLRDIFTEAFF | TGTGCCAGCAGCTCACTTCGGGACATTTTTACTGAAGCTTTCTTT
- | once | TRBJ1-1 | TRBV9 | CASSTGGATEAFF | TGTGCCAGCAGCACCGGGGGCGCAACTGAAGCTTTCTTT
- | once | TRBJ2-7 | TRBV13 | CASTQRGGYEQYF | TGTGCCAGCACTCAAAGGGGCGGCTACGAGCAGTACTTC
- | - | TRBJ2-3 | TRBV19 | CASSMWRSTDTQYF | TGTGCCAGTAGTATGTGGCGGAGCACAGATACGCAGTATTTT
TRBD1 | - | TRBJ1-6 | TRBV5-8 | CASSPTGSANSPLHF | TGTGCCAGCAGCCCGACAGGGTCCGCTAATTCACCCCTCCACTTT
- | - | TRBJ1-2 | TRBV6-5 | CATSRGGMDGYTF | TGTGCCACAAGTCGGGGGGGCATGGATGGCTACACCTTC
- | - | TRBJ1-2 | TRBV9 | CASSANYYGYTF | TGTGCCAGCAGCGCGAATTATTATGGCTACACCTTC
- | - | TRBJ1-1 | TRBV7-9 | CASSSTRMNTEAFF | TGTGCCAGCAGCTCCACACGAATGAACACTGAAGCTTTCTTT
TRBD1 | - | TRBJ1-1 | TRBV15 | CATSKIRGYTEAFF | TGTGCCACCAGCAAAATCAGGGGGTACACTGAAGCTTTCTTT
- | - | TRBJ1-1 | TRBV6-5 | CASSYNMNTEAFF | TGTGCCAGCAGTTACAACATGAACACTGAAGCTTTCTTT
- | - | TRBJ1-5 | TRBV6-6 | CASSYSRGSSNQPQHF | TGTGCCAGCAGTTACTCGAGAGGGTCGAGCAATCAGCCCCAGCATTTT
- | - | TRBJ2-2 | TRBV6-5 | CASSYGKLGELFF | TGTGCCAGCAGTTACGGGAAGTTGGGGGAGCTGTTTTTT
- | - | TRBJ2-4 | TRBV28 | CASSFLTDLAKNIQYF | TGTGCCAGCAGTTTCCTGACAGATTTAGCCAAAAACATTCAGTACTTC
- | - | TRBJ1-2 | TRBV4-1 | CASSQGIGAYTF | TGCGCCAGCAGCCAAGGAATAGGGGCATACACCTTC
- | - | TRBJ1-4 | TRBV27 | CASTITGATNEKLFF | TGTGCCAGCACCATAACCGGGGCAACTAATGAAAAACTGTTTTTT
TRBD1 | - | TRBJ2-7 | TRBV28 | CASSLPGQEANEQYF | TGTGCCAGCAGCTTGCCGGGACAGGAAGCCAACGAGCAGTACTTC
- | - | TRBJ1-5 | TRBV28 | CASSETGNQPQHF | TGTGCCAGCAGTGAGACAGGAAATCAGCCCCAGCATTTT
- | - | TRBJ2-7 | TRBV5-1 | CASSLAGGLFYEQYF | TGCGCCAGCAGCTTGGCCGGGGGCTTGTTTTACGAGCAGTACTTC